This is a list of T cell receptor beta chains from one sample in a study of T cells in localized non-small cell lung cancer. Using immunoSEQ multiplex PCR, the repertoire was profiled, and TCRdb retains in-frame clones only, with some absent. The sample carries fewer than 35,000 clones, 86% recorded once. The sequences come from peripheral blood, collected before any cancer treatment. These receptors were collected from a male donor aged 60 or older with stage III lung adenocarcinoma. The CDR3 runs from the conserved cysteine through the conserved F or W. A D gene is named only where the DNA matches it firmly. Where a row states a size, it is once, few, many or the class of an expanded clone; other rows omit it.

CDR3 protein	CDR3 DNA	V gene	J gene	D gene	clone size
CSVGSPSGGYTF	TGCAGCGTTGGGTCTCCTTCCGGTGGCTACACCTTC	TRBV29-1	TRBJ1-2	NA	NA
CASSADNYGYTF	TGCGCCAGCAGCGCAGACAACTATGGCTACACCTTC	TRBV5-1	TRBJ1-2	NA	once
CASSASIRGYGYTF	TGTGCCAGTAGCGCGTCCATACGGGGCTATGGCTACACCTTC	TRBV19	TRBJ1-2	NA	NA
CASSLGRRAQETQYF	TGTGCTAGCAGCTTAGGGAGGCGGGCTCAAGAGACCCAGTACTTC	TRBV7-7	TRBJ2-5	NA	NA
CASTALGRGYTF	TGTGCCAGCACCGCCCTGGGGAGAGGCTACACCTTC	TRBV2	TRBJ1-2	NA	few
CASSLESGPFREQFF	TGTGCCAGCAGCTTGGAAAGCGGACCTTTTAGGGAGCAGTTCTTC	TRBV7-2	TRBJ2-1	NA	NA
CAWSVRGGLTDTQYF	TGTGCCTGGAGTGTCAGAGGGGGCCTCACAGATACGCAGTATTTT	TRBV30	TRBJ2-3	TRBD1	NA
CATSRDVASPETQYF	TGTGCCACCAGCAGAGATGTGGCATCCCCGGAGACCCAGTACTTC	TRBV15	TRBJ2-5	NA	NA
CASSDRAPTHNEQFF	TGTGCCAGCAGCGACAGGGCCCCAACCCACAATGAGCAGTTCTTC	TRBV2	TRBJ2-1	TRBD1	once
CASSSGGRETQYF	TGTGCCAGCAGCTCGGGCGGTCGGGAGACCCAGTACTTC	TRBV11-2	TRBJ2-5	NA	NA
CASNGAPGQGTGEQYF	TGTGCCAGCAATGGGGCACCGGGACAGGGGACGGGGGAGCAGTACTTC	TRBV5-4	TRBJ2-7	TRBD1	once
CAWSMGTRGYTF	TGTGCCTGGAGTATGGGGACCCGGGGCTACACCTTC	TRBV30	TRBJ1-2	NA	NA
CATSREGSGTDTQYF	TGTGCCACCAGCAGAGAGGGCAGCGGCACAGATACGCAGTATTTT	TRBV15	TRBJ2-3	NA	NA
CASSLDSKSRYTF	TGTGCCAGCAGCTTAGACAGTAAGAGTCGCTACACCTTC	TRBV7-9	TRBJ1-2	NA	NA
CASSGTRAYNEQFF	TGTGCCAGTTCCGGGACTAGAGCGTACAATGAGCAGTTCTTC	TRBV2	TRBJ2-1	TRBD2	NA
CASSLAPSTGVEAFF	TGTGCCAGCAGCTTAGCGCCCTCGACAGGGGTTGAAGCTTTCTTT	TRBV7-2	TRBJ1-1	TRBD1	once
CASSLTGPNEQFF	TGTGCCAGCAGCTTAACTGGCCCCAATGAGCAGTTCTTC	TRBV7-3	TRBJ2-1	NA	NA
CASRGQANTEAFF	TGTGCCAGCAGAGGACAGGCGAACACTGAAGCTTTCTTT	TRBV6-1	TRBJ1-1	TRBD1	NA
CASSPRLAGAYEQYF	TGTGCCAGCAGCCCCCGACTAGCGGGAGCCTACGAGCAGTACTTC	TRBV9	TRBJ2-7	TRBD2	NA
CASDSGNSGYSYEQYF	TGCGCCAGCGACTCCGGAAATAGCGGTTACTCCTACGAGCAGTACTTC	TRBV5-1	TRBJ2-7	NA	NA
CASTPRGGQGYRETQYF	TGTGCCAGCACCCCTCGTGGGGGACAGGGTTATCGGGAGACCCAGTACTTC	TRBV21-1	TRBJ2-5	NA	NA
CATSGSGGAREQFF	TGTGCCACCAGCGGTAGCGGGGGGGCCAGGGAGCAGTTCTTC	TRBV15	TRBJ2-1	TRBD2	NA
CAWTRERPGELFF	TGTGCCTGGACCAGGGAAAGACCCGGGGAGCTGTTTTTT	TRBV30	TRBJ2-2	NA	NA
CASSSPTSGGAETQYF	TGTGCCAGCAGCTCACCTACTAGCGGGGGCGCCGAGACCCAGTACTTC	TRBV5-4	TRBJ2-5	TRBD2	NA
CAISLTDPGANVLTF	TGTGCCATCAGTTTGACAGATCCTGGGGCCAACGTCCTGACTTTC	TRBV10-3	TRBJ2-6	NA	once
CSLIKGPRAVGNEQFF	TGCAGCCTCATTAAGGGTCCTAGGGCTGTAGGAAATGAGCAGTTCTTC	TRBV29-1	TRBJ2-1	NA	NA